This T cell receptor beta chain came from a study of shared clonotypes between healthy human individuals. Overall study: Per-donor plates numbered three CD4 naive, three CD4 memory, two CD8 naive and one CD8 memory.

The CDR3 contains 13 residues. Per germline, CDR1 KGHSH and CDR2 LQKENI. V lost 1 base and J lost 2, with 3 bases in between. Clones were sequenced by immunoSEQ multiplex PCR, and TCRdb holds only the in-frame ones, with some missing. Counted here are about 2.4 million clones, more than 80% occurring once; the ten biggest clones make up roughly 0.15%. About this clone itself: Its antigen is currently unknown.

Study results and caveats: Only blood underwent sampling, and tissue repertoires likely differ.

The TCR was taken from a man between 18 and 29 years old in good health. Sequencing was carried out using naive CD4+ T cells sorted from blood. The subset is: CD45RA+ positively selected. The chain joins TRBV18 to TRBJ2-1; D call uncertain. Here the CDR3 DNA reads TGTGCCAGCTCACCACTAGCCTACAATGAGCAGTTCTTC. This sequence encodes CASSPLAYNEQFF. Looking up the rest from reference TRBV18 and TRBJ2-1 gives the full variable domain: NAGVMQNPRHLVRRRGQEARLRCSPMKGHSHVYWYRQLPEEGLKFMVYLQKENIIDESGMPKERFSAEFPKEGPSILRIQQVVRGDSAAYFCASSPLAYNEQFFGPGTRLTVL.